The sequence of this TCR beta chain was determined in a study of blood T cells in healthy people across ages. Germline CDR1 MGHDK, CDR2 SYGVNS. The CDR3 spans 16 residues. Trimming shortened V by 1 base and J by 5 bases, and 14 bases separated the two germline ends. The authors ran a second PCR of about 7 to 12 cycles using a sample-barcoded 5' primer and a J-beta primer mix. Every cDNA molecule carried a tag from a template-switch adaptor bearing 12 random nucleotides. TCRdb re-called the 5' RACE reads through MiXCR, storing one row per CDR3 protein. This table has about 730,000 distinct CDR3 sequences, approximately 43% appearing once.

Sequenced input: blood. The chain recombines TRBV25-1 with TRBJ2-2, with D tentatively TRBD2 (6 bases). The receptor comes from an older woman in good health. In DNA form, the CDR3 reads TGTGCCAGCAGTGAATCCGGGACTCCCATGACCGGGGAGCTGTTTTTT. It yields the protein CASSESGTPMTGELFF.